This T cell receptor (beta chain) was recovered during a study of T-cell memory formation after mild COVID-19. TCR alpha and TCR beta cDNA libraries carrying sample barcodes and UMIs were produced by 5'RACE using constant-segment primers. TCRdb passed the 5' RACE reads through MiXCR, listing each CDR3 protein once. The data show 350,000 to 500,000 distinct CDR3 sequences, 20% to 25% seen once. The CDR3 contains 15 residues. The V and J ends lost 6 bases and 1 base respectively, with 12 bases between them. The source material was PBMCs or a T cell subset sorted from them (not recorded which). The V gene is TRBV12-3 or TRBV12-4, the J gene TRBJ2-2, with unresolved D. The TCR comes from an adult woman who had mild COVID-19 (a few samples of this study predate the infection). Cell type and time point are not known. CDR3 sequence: CASRDRAMNTGELFF. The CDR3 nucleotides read TGTGCCAGCAGGGACCGGGCAATGAACACCGGGGAGCTGTTTTTT.